This T cell receptor (beta chain) was identified during a study of cytomegalovirus exposure and HLA in healthy donors. Healthy bone marrow donors supplied every sample. This clone was found a few times. No antigen is known for it. Points from the study as a whole: Investigators reported fewer than 200 TCR beta chains as tied to cytomegalovirus. Among TCR sequences, most were rare, though some public TCRs appeared in many donors. TCR beta sequences reportedly predicted the HLA-A and HLA-B alleles of most subjects accurately.

60 Vbeta and 13 Jbeta primers were used in PCR. Using immunoSEQ multiplex PCR, the repertoire was profiled, and TCRdb retains in-frame clones only, with some absent. The sample yields tens of thousands of clones, 73% seen once. The origin of this receptor is a middle-aged woman in good health and CMV-seropositive. Sequences were obtained from PBMCs.

CDR3: CASSYRDFDTEAFF. CDR3 nucleotides: TGTGCCAGCAGCTACAGGGATTTTGACACTGAAGCTTTCTTT. V is TRBV5-5 and J is TRBJ1-1, with D possibly matching TRBD1 (6 bases). With 3 bases removed from V and 3 bases from J, the gap between germline ends came to 12 bases. The CDR3 runs to 14 residues. Looked up from germline, CDR1 is SGHKS and CDR2 is YYEKEE (reference sequence).